The rows below give T cell receptor beta chains drawn from one sample of a study of shared clonotypes between healthy human individuals. The data were produced by immunoSEQ multiplex PCR, yet TCRdb's version contains in-frame clones alone and is incomplete. This table holds 800,000 to 1,200,000 clones, approximately 80% found once. The specimen was memory CD4+ T cells from PBMCs. These receptors originate from a man aged 18 to 35 in good health. Some clones in this sample may be carry-over from other donors' samples. The CDR3 runs from the conserved cysteine through the conserved F or W. D genes are given only for firm matches. Clone size is given for some rows only: seen once, a few or many times, or a class if the clone is expanded.

d_call	j_call	v_call	clone_size	cdr3_nt	cdr3_aa
TRBD1	TRBJ2-3	TRBV6-6	-	TGTGCCAGCACTCAGGGGGCCTCAGATACGCAGTATTTT	CASTQGASDTQYF
TRBD2	TRBJ2-1	TRBV4-2	few	TGTGCCAGCGGTCTAGCGGGAACCAATGAGCAGTTCTTC	CASGLAGTNEQFF
-	TRBJ1-2	TRBV7-6	few	TGTGCCAGCAGCTTAGGGGCCGGGGGAGGCTATGGCTACACCTTC	CASSLGAGGGYGYTF
-	TRBJ2-7	TRBV2	-	TGTGCCAGCAGTGATAGCCGGTTCGGGCAGTACTTC	CASSDSRFGQYF
-	TRBJ2-5	TRBV18	few	TGTGCCAGCTCACTACTAGCAGGGGAGACCCAGTACTTC	CASSLLAGETQYF
-	TRBJ2-5	TRBV9	once	TGTGCCAGCAGCGTTCTCGGGGTCCAAGAGACCCAGTACTTC	CASSVLGVQETQYF
-	TRBJ1-5	TRBV28	few	TGTGCCAGCAGTTTGACTAGGGAGCCCCAGCATTTT	CASSLTREPQHF
TRBD1	TRBJ2-3	TRBV29-1	many	TGCAGCGTTGGACAGGGGGCGCCCACAGATACGCAGTATTTT	CSVGQGAPTDTQYF
TRBD2	TRBJ2-5	TRBV2	once	TGTGCCAGCACCATCCGACCGGGGGGAGAGACCCAGTACTTC	CASTIRPGGETQYF
-	TRBJ1-5	TRBV11-2	-	TGTGCCAGCAGTCGCACTTGGGGTGGCAATCAGCCCCAGCATTTT	CASSRTWGGNQPQHF
-	TRBJ2-1	TRBV9	-	TGTGCCAGCAGCCCCTCGCTTGGGGCCCTTTACAATGAGCAGTTCTTC	CASSPSLGALYNEQFF
TRBD1	TRBJ2-1	TRBV11-2	-	TGTGCCAGCAGCTCGCAGGGGGCTTACAATGAGCAGTTCTTC	CASSSQGAYNEQFF
-	TRBJ1-1	TRBV28	-	TGTGCCAGTCGTAAGGCAGGGAACACTGAAGCTTTCTTT	CASRKAGNTEAFF
TRBD1	TRBJ1-2	TRBV2	-	TGTGCCAGCACATGGCAGGGGGGAAATAACTATGGCTACACCTTC	CASTWQGGNNYGYTF
-	TRBJ2-1	TRBV27	once	TGTGCCAGCACCAGAAATACCGGGACTTCCTACAATGAGCAGTTCTTC	CASTRNTGTSYNEQFF
TRBD1	TRBJ1-5	TRBV28	-	TGTGCCAGCAGTCAGACGGACAGGGGGTCACAGCCCCAGCATTTT	CASSQTDRGSQPQHF
-	TRBJ2-5	TRBV28	-	TGTGCCAGCAGTTTACGGGGGCGCGGCGAGACCCAGTACTTC	CASSLRGRGETQYF
-	TRBJ1-1	TRBV6-5	-	TGTGCCAGCAGTTCTGAGAACACTGAAGCTTTCTTT	CASSSENTEAFF
-	TRBJ1-3	TRBV30	-	TGTGCCTGGAGTTTGCCCAGGGTTCCAGGAAACACCATATATTTT	CAWSLPRVPGNTIYF
-	TRBJ1-6	TRBV19	-	TGTGCCAGTAGTACCCGACTTCTGAGCTCCTATAATTCACCCCTCCACTTT	CASSTRLLSSYNSPLHF
-	TRBJ1-5	TRBV2	-	TGTGCCAGCACCTTAGAGCCCCTGGGCAATCAGCCCCAGCATTTT	CASTLEPLGNQPQHF
TRBD1	TRBJ2-7	TRBV28	few	TGTGCCAGCAGTTTACGGACAGGACCCGGCGAGCAGTACTTC	CASSLRTGPGEQYF
-	TRBJ1-5	TRBV27	few	TGTGCCAGCAGGCCCTTGACAGTTTCGGGGGGTCAGCCCCAGCATTTT	CASRPLTVSGGQPQHF
-	TRBJ1-1	TRBV7-3	once	TGTGCCAGCAGCTCTACCTTGAACACTGAAGCTTTCTTT	CASSSTLNTEAFF
-	TRBJ1-1	TRBV18	-	TGTGCCAGCTCAGAGGGGGGGTCTAACACTGAAGCTTTCTTT	CASSEGGSNTEAFF
-	TRBJ2-7	TRBV28	-	TGTGCCAGCAGTTCACAGGATTCTACCTACGAGCAGTACTTC	CASSSQDSTYEQYF
TRBD1	TRBJ1-3	TRBV28	-	TGTGCCACCCTCGGGGGACAGGGGAGCCGCTCTGGAAACACCATATATTTT	CATLGGQGSRSGNTIYF
-	TRBJ1-5	TRBV11-2	-	TGTGCCAGCAGCTTAGATCTGGGAGGGGGTGGCCAGCCCCAGCATTTT	CASSLDLGGGGQPQHF
-	TRBJ1-1	TRBV7-6	many	TGTGCCAGCAGCGCGGTCGCTGGGGACACTGAAGCTTTCTTT	CASSAVAGDTEAFF
TRBD1	TRBJ2-7	TRBV5-6	-	TGTGCCAGCAGCTCACGGGACAGCCTCTCCTACGAGCAGTACTTC	CASSSRDSLSYEQYF
-	TRBJ2-7	TRBV28	-	TGTGCCAGCAGTTTCCGCAGAAGGGGAACCTACGAGCAGTACTTC	CASSFRRRGTYEQYF
TRBD2	TRBJ2-5	TRBV25-1	-	TGTGCCAGCCGCCCCCCTCTAGCGGAGGGAGAGACCCAGTACTTC	CASRPPLAEGETQYF
-	TRBJ1-2	TRBV29-1	-	TGCAGCGTTGTCGGAGGGGCCACCATGTATGGCTACACCTTC	CSVVGGATMYGYTF
TRBD2	TRBJ2-2	TRBV5-1	-	TGCGCCAGCAGCCCTCCGGGACTAGCGGGAGAGTCGGGGGAGCTGTTTTTT	CASSPPGLAGESGELFF
-	TRBJ2-1	TRBV7-9	-	TGTGCCAGCAGCTTAGTAGGACAGCGGCCTGGTAATGAGCAGTTCTTC	CASSLVGQRPGNEQFF
TRBD1	TRBJ1-2	TRBV7-3	-	TGTGCCAGCAGCCCACGGGGACAGACCTATGGCTACACCTTC	CASSPRGQTYGYTF
-	TRBJ2-1	TRBV7-3	once	TGTGCCAGCAGCTTAGTTAAAGTCTCCTACAATGAGCAGTTCTTC	CASSLVKVSYNEQFF
TRBD2	TRBJ2-2	TRBV6-5	-	TGTGCCAGCAGTTTAGCGGGAGTTGACACCGGGGAGCTGTTTTTT	CASSLAGVDTGELFF
-	TRBJ2-3	TRBV7-2	-	TGTGCCAGCAGCTTAGGTAAAGGGCGAACGACTGCTGGGTATTTT	CASSLGKGRTTAGYF
-	TRBJ2-5	TRBV2	-	TGTGCCAGCAGCAGGAACCTCCAAGAGACCCAGTACTTC	CASSRNLQETQYF
-	TRBJ1-5	TRBV21-1	-	TGTGCCAGCCCGGGACAGGATAATCAGCCCCAGCATTTT	CASPGQDNQPQHF